These 11 T cell receptor beta chains were all obtained from the same sample, sequenced in a study of identical twins. Each CDR3 protein is one row after TCRdb ran MiXCR on the 5' RACE reads. The sample holds about 530,000 distinct CDR3 sequences, approximately 20% seen once. This same sample was also part of a study on yellow fever vaccine responses in identical twins.

The sample comprised CD4+ T cells sorted from blood. The receptors here all came from a woman younger than 35 in good health.

This clonotype was seen ten or more times. J is TRBJ2-1 and V is TRBV29-1, with 10 bases identical to TRBD2. V shed 0 bases and J 0 bases; nucleotides not matched to a gene: 5. Looked up from germline, CDR1 is SQVTM and CDR2 is ANQGSEA. CDR3 size: 17 residues. CDR3 protein: CSVEDVAGGSSYNEQFF. Here the CDR3 DNA reads TGCAGCGTTGAAGATGTAGCGGGGGGTAGCTCCTACAATGAGCAGTTCTTC.

The chain has TRBV28 and TRBJ2-7; TRBD2 matches at 7 bases. Trimming at V came to 6 bases and at J to 5 bases, leaving 13 bases not matched to a gene. The germline CDR1 and CDR2 sequences are MDHEN and SYDVKM. The CDR3 sequence is 15 residues long. DNA of the CDR3: TGTGCCAGCAGACAAGGAGCGGGACCGGAAAACGAGCAGTACTTC. This gives the protein CASRQGAGPENEQYF.

This clonotype came up a few times. V and J are TRBV29-1 and TRBJ1-4; 9 bases line up with TRBD1. This CDR3 has 13 amino acids. Germline V gives CDR1 SQVTM, CDR2 ANQGSEA. The junction had 6 bases not matched to a gene; V was cut back by 3 bases and J by 10 bases. CDR3 protein: CSVERTGDLKLFF. The CDR3 DNA reads TGCAGCGTTGAGAGGACAGGGGACCTAAAACTGTTTTTT.

This clonotype was observed a handful of times. V usage is TRBV4-1 and J usage is TRBJ2-7; 7 nucleotides match TRBD1. Germline V gene data show CDR1 as MGHRA and CDR2 as YSYEKL. The V segment lost 3 bases and the J segment 5 bases; nucleotides outside the gene matches: 10. CDR3 size: 15 residues. Here the CDR3 reads CASSHTDRDSHEQYF. The CDR3 bases are TGCGCCAGCAGCCATACAGACAGGGATTCCCACGAGCAGTACTTC.

CDR3 amino acids: CASSFEGPGANVLTF. The CDR3, as DNA: TGTGCCAGCAGCTTTGAAGGACCTGGGGCCAACGTCCTGACTTTC. The V gene is TRBV7-9, the J gene TRBJ2-6; D uncertain. This CDR3 has 15 residues. The germline V gene encodes CDR1 SEHNR and CDR2 FQNEAQ (reference sequence). Between the trimmed V and J ends, which lost 3 bases and 2 bases, there was a span of 8 bases. Based on the CDR3 plus reference TRBV7-9 and TRBJ2-6, the full variable domain is DTGVSQNPRHKITKRGQNVTFRCDPISEHNRLYWYRQTLGQGPEFLTYFQNEAQLEKSRLLSDRFSAERPKGSFSTLEIQRTEQGDSAMYLCASSFEGPGANVLTFGAGSRLTVL.

The chain couples TRBV10-2 to TRBJ2-5; the D gene is possibly TRBD2 (6 bases). V lost 6 bases and J lost 7, with 21 bases in between. This CDR3 is 15 amino acids long. The germline gives CDR1 WSHSY, CDR2 SAAADI. CDR3 residues: CASRRTGDTSGTQYF. The CDR3 coding sequence is TGCGCCAGCAGGCGAACGGGAGATACCTCCGGGACCCAGTACTTC.

The V call is TRBV7-3, the J call TRBJ2-2; D ambiguous. The CDR3 spans 8 residues. From germline, CDR1 is SGHTA and CDR2 FQGTGA. Trimming removed 8 bases from V and 8 bases from J, with 0 bases in between. The CDR3 bases are TGTGCCAGCGGGGAGCTGTTTTTT. It yields the protein CASGELFF.

This clonotype has a handful of counts. The chain joins TRBV20-1 to TRBJ2-5; TRBD1 might be the D (6 bases). Germline V gene data show CDR1 as DFQATT and CDR2 as SNEGSKA (reference sequence). Trimming took off 6 bases at V and 2 bases at J, with 16 bases between the two ends. This CDR3 comprises 14 residues. The CDR3 sequence: CSAHGTSAQETQYF. CDR3 sequence (DNA): TGCAGTGCCCACGGGACATCGGCGCAAGAGACCCAGTACTTC.

This clonotype was observed a handful of times. The V and J genes are TRBV4-1 and TRBJ2-3; 9 nucleotides align to TRBD1. There are 14 residues in the CDR3. V shed 3 bases, J shed 8 bases, and the junction held 6 bases outside the gene matches. Germline loops: CDR1 MGHRA, CDR2 YSYEKL. The CDR3: CASSQGTGRATQYF. Written as DNA, the CDR3 is TGCGCCAGCAGCCAGGGGACAGGGAGAGCTACGCAGTATTTT.

V and J are TRBV6-5 and TRBJ1-6, with TRBD1 as a possible D gene (6 bases). Per the germline V gene, CDR1 is MNHEY and CDR2 is SVGAGI. The V end lost 3 bases, the J end lost 5 bases, and 11 bases lay between the germline ends. The CDR3 covers 15 residues. This CDR3 reads CASSYNGGDNSPLHF. The CDR3 DNA sequence: TGTGCCAGCAGTTATAACGGGGGCGATAATTCACCCCTCCACTTT.

There are a few counts of this clonotype. The V and J genes are TRBV6-1 and TRBJ1-5; tentatively, D is TRBD1 (5 bases). Deletions cut 1 base from V and 6 bases from J, with 13 bases between. The CDR3 is 15 residues long. CDR1 and CDR2 (germline): MNHNS, SASEGT. Here the CDR3 DNA reads TGTGCCAGCAGTGAAGTGGCAGGGTACGGTCAGCCCCAGCATTTT. Translated, it gives CASSEVAGYGQPQHF.